These 10 T cell receptor beta chains were sequenced from one sample in a study of early stage breast cancer tumors (dated by TCRdb to about 2017). The receptor library was made with the immunoSEQ multiplex PCR assay. Imported from immuneACCESS, the table was reduced by TCRdb to in-frame sequences with V and J called. These copies leave out some clones; in studies compared against another copy, an unresolved V gene accounts for under half, and the cause of the remainder is not known. This sample lists fewer than 80,000 clones; 80% were detected once. The ten largest clones take up 4.7% of the sample. The material sequenced was blood. The origin of the receptors is a person in their 40s with breast cancer.

CDR3 DNA sequence: TGTGCCACCAGCAGAGAGCTTATCAGGGGGAGCAATCAGCCCCAGCATTTT. It encodes CATSRELIRGSNQPQHF. The V and J genes are TRBV15 and TRBJ1-5, with 7 bases that match TRBD1. The CDR3 covers 17 residues. Trimming took 0 bases from V and 1 from J; bases not matched to a gene: 6. The germline CDR1 and CDR2 sequences are LNHNV and YYDKDF (reference sequence).

The V gene is TRBV27, the J gene TRBJ2-1, with D perhaps matching TRBD2 (6 bases). CDR1 MNHEY and CDR2 SMNVEV come from the germline V gene (reference sequence). CDR3 length equals 15 residues. The V and J ends lost 7 bases and 5 bases respectively, with 18 bases between them. The CDR3 DNA reads as TGTGCCAGCACCATTACCTGGACTACTGACAATGAGCAGTTCTTC. Protein sequence: CASTITWTTDNEQFF.

The chain links TRBV28 to TRBJ2-5; D uncertain. CDR1 MDHEN and CDR2 SYDVKM come from the germline V gene. The V and J ends lost 5 bases and 5 bases respectively, with 18 bases between them. The CDR3 loop spans 15 amino acids. The CDR3 DNA sequence: TGTGCCAGCAGTCCGGCCCATTTCGCCCCGGAGACCCAGTACTTC. Amino acids: CASSPAHFAPETQYF.

The CDR3: CASRYRGTSVSYEQYF. Here the CDR3 DNA reads TGTGCCAGCAGATACAGGGGGACTAGCGTCTCCTACGAGCAGTACTTC. This chain joins TRBV11-2 and TRBJ2-7; TRBD2 aligns across 10 bases. V was clipped by 6 bases and J by 0 bases; unmatched bases: 8. CDR3 length: 16 amino acids. Looked up from germline, CDR1 is SGHAT and CDR2 is FQNNGV.

V gene TRBV7-9 combines with J gene TRBJ1-5; no clear D gene. Trimming removed 5 bases from V and 6 bases from J, with 14 bases in between. Germline V CDR1 and CDR2: SEHNR, FQNEAQ (reference sequence). The CDR3 contains 14 residues. The CDR3 region is CASSQGGFGQPQHF. The DNA for the CDR3 is TGTGCCAGCAGCCAAGGAGGTTTTGGTCAGCCCCAGCATTTT.

This clone came up a few times. This chain uses TRBV28 with TRBJ2-7; 8 nucleotides align to TRBD1. Germline CDR1 and CDR2: MDHEN and SYDVKM. V shed 2 bases, J shed 3 bases, and the junction held 6 bases outside the gene matches. The CDR3 runs to 15 residues. This CDR3 reads CASSLPDRGLYEQYF. The CDR3 coding sequence is TGTGCCAGCAGTTTACCCGACAGGGGTCTCTACGAGCAGTACTTC.

The chain recombines TRBV29-1 with TRBJ2-5, with 7 bases identical to TRBD2. This CDR3 is 13 amino acids long. V was clipped by 4 bases and J by 5 bases; unmatched bases: 7. Per the germline V gene, CDR1 is SQVTM and CDR2 is ANQGSEA. The CDR3 spells CSVGGGGSETQYF. The CDR3 nucleotides read TGCAGCGTTGGTGGAGGCGGGAGCGAGACCCAGTACTTC.

This chain joins TRBV28 and TRBJ2-7, with 10 bases aligning to TRBD1. The ends lost 4 bases at V and 6 bases at J; junction bases unmatched: 9. Germline V gives CDR1 MDHEN, CDR2 SYDVKM. The CDR3 has 15 amino acids. In DNA form, the CDR3 reads TGTGCCAGCAGTTCCGGGGGACAGGGGTCCCGCGAGCAGTACTTC. This translates into CASSSGGQGSREQYF.

For this clone: The junction and the germline gene differ at one end; a read error may be behind it. The sample contains more than one DNA sequence encoding this CDR3. The chain is built from TRBV4-1 and TRBJ2-7; the D is unclear. The germline V gene has CDR1 MGHRA and CDR2 YSYEKL. The length of the CDR3 is 15 residues. CDR3 sequence reads: CASSQGLSENYEQYF. CDR3 DNA: TGCGCCAGCAGTCAAGGATTGTCTGAAAACTACGAGCAGTACTTC.

The chain carries TRBV28 and TRBJ2-1; no clear D. The germline V gene encodes CDR1 MDHEN and CDR2 SYDVKM. The CDR3 contains 11 residues. Trimming removed 6 bases at V and 7 bases at J, with 7 bases between. The DNA for the CDR3 is TGTGCCAGCAGGGTATTGAATGAGCAGTTCTTC. Translating it yields CASRVLNEQFF.